The 14 T cell receptor beta chains reported below all come from one sample, sequenced in a study of tissue T cells after allogeneic stem cell transplantation. The data were produced by immunoSEQ multiplex PCR, yet TCRdb's version contains in-frame clones alone and is incomplete. In the table there are 9,000 to 9,500 clones, about 50% of which are singletons. Time point reported: mouse harvest day 7 after allogeneic transplant. The graft held 10^6 splenic CD5+ T cells and 10^7 T-cell-depleted bone marrow cells. Sequenced sample: gut tissue. Every receptor here comes from a female BALB/c mouse given C57BL/6 T cells with graft-versus-host disease after an allogeneic hematopoietic cell transplant.

Notes on this clone: The gene names given are mouse names. The read is 1 residue too short to cover the CDR3 end, so that end is filled in from the germline J gene. The rearrangement uses TRBV16 and TRBJ2-3; no clear D gene. V lost 2 bases to trimming and J lost 1 base, with 4 bases between them. From germline, CDR1 is SGHSA and CDR2 FRNQAP. The CDR3 has 13 amino acids. This CDR3 reads CASSLQGAETLYF. The sequenced CDR3 bases are TGTGCAAGCAGCTTACAGGGTGCAGAAACGCTGTAT.

Note on this clone: Gene names denote mouse genes. With the read ending 1 residue before the CDR3 end, the germline J gene is used to fill in that end. The V and J genes are TRBV12-2 and TRBJ1-4, with D possibly TRBD1 on 6 matching bases. Germline assignment: CDR1 SGHLS and CDR2 HYDKME. The CDR3 is made up of 17 amino acids. The germline V and J ends were trimmed by 1 base and 0 bases, with 14 bases remaining between them. Here the CDR3 reads CASSLFGTSFSNERLFF. The covered CDR3 bases are TGTGCCAGCTCTCTGTTTGGGACATCCTTTTCCAACGAAAGATTATTT.

This clone was counted a few times. Genes and germline come from the mouse. The read terminates 1 residue before the CDR3 end, so the remaining end is supplied by the germline J gene. The chain carries TRBV23 and TRBJ1-3; the table names TRBD1, a call not compared with the DNA. CDR3 length: 13 residues. In germline, CDR1 is KGHTA, CDR2 FQNQQP. CDR3 loop: CSSSQRTGNTLYF. CDR3 DNA (partial): TGCTCCAGCAGTCAACGGACAGGGAATACGCTCTAT. Together with reference TRBV23 and TRBJ1-3, the CDR3 gives the full variable domain: DAAVTQKPRYLIKMKGQEAEMKCIPEKGHTAVFWYQQKQSKELKFLIYFQNQQPLDQIDMVKERFSAVCPSSSLCSLGIRTCEAEDSALYLCSSSQRTGNTLYFGEGSRLIVV.

Worth noting for this clone: Gene names denote mouse genes. The read is 1 residue too short to cover the CDR3 end, so that end is filled in from the germline J gene. This rearrangement joins TRBV16 to TRBJ2-7; D is undetermined. The CDR3 sequence is 11 residues long. Trimming took off 4 bases at V and 3 bases at J, with 4 bases between the two ends. Germline V lookup: CDR1 SGHSA, CDR2 FRNQAP. CDR3 region: CASSSGYEQYF. The CDR3 bases that were read are TGTGCAAGCAGCTCTGGCTATGAACAGTAC.

Notes on this clone: Gene and germline names: mouse. The read terminates 1 residue ahead of where the CDR3 ends, so the germline J gene completes it. V gene TRBV1 combines with J gene TRBJ1-1; perhaps TRBD1 as D (6 bases). This CDR3 is built from 12 residues. Germline CDR1 NSQYPW, CDR2 LRSPGD (reference sequence). Trimming shortened V by 0 bases and J by 10 bases, and 9 bases separated the two germline ends. The covered CDR3 bases are TGCACCTGCAGTGCAGATAGCAGGGGAGTCTTC. This gives the protein CTCSADSRGVF. The complete CDR3 protein is CTCSADSRGVFF.

This clone is labeled as medium-sized. The gene symbols are mouse symbols. The read halts 1 residue ahead of the CDR3 end, with the missing end drawn from the germline J gene. The chain joins TRBV14 to TRBJ2-7, with TRBD1 matching 9 bases. The junction had 3 bases not matched to a gene; V was cut back by 5 bases and J by 6 bases. The CDR3 has 12 residues. Germline CDR1 and CDR2: SGHDT and FRDEAV. Here the CDR3 reads CASSRQGVEQYF. CDR3 DNA, as far as it was read: TGTGCCAGCAGCCGACAGGGGGTTGAACAGTAC.

Remarks on this clone: Each gene name is a mouse one. The read ends 1 residue early relative to the CDR3; the germline J gene fills the gap. The sample carries other DNA sequences with the same CDR3. The J gene is TRBJ2-1, the V gene TRBV26, with D uncertain. The CDR3 is made up of 13 amino acids. Deletions cut 2 bases from V and 0 bases from J, with 2 bases between. The germline gives CDR1 KGHPV, CDR2 FQNQEV (reference sequence). The CDR3 region is CASSLSNYAEQFF. The sequenced CDR3 bases are TGTGCCAGCAGTCTGAGTAACTATGCTGAGCAGTTC.

This clone appeared a few times. Here the gene names and germline are mouse. The read ends 1 residue shy of where the CDR3 ends; the end is completed using the germline J gene. The identical CDR3 is also encoded by other nucleotide sequences in the sample. J is TRBJ2-7 and V is TRBV26; no definite D call. V gave up 3 bases and J gave up 4 bases, with 7 bases separating them. This CDR3 contains 12 residues. The germline V gene encodes CDR1 KGHPV and CDR2 FQNQEV (reference sequence). CDR3: CASSLGRYEQYF. The covered CDR3 bases are TGTGCCAGCAGTCTCGGCAGATATGAACAGTAC. Full variable domain (remainder filled in from reference TRBV26 and TRBJ2-7): NSKVIQTPRYLVKGQGQKAKMRCIPEKGHPVVFWYQQNKNNEFKFLINFQNQEVLQQIDMTEKRFSAECPSNSPCSLEIQSSEAGDSALYLCASSLGRYEQYFGPGTRLTVL.

On this clone: Gene names denote mouse genes. The CDR3 is cut off 1 residue early in the read; its end comes from the germline J gene. The chain is built from TRBV26 and TRBJ2-7; 8 nucleotides match TRBD1. Germline V gene lookup returns CDR1 KGHPV and CDR2 FQNQEV (reference sequence). The trim removed 2 bases at V and 1 base at J, leaving 1 base unmatched. This CDR3 is built from 14 residues. CDR3 sequence reads: CASSLGQGSYEQYF. The CDR3 DNA, read in part, is TGTGCCAGCAGTCTGGGACAGGGTTCCTATGAACAGTAC.

With regard to this clone: Gene names and germline match the mouse. From the germline J gene comes the end of the CDR3, since the read stops 1 residue before it. The genes are TRBV26 and TRBJ2-7, with TRBD2 matching over 8 bases. V shed 0 bases, J shed 7 bases, and the junction held 2 bases outside the gene matches. The CDR3 contains 13 residues. CDR1 and CDR2 from the germline V gene are KGHPV and FQNQEV (reference sequence). The sequenced CDR3 bases are TGTGCCAGCAGTCTGTCGGTGGGGGGGGAACAGTAC. As protein: CASSLSVGGEQY. The full CDR3 protein is CASSLSVGGEQYF.

By share, this clone ranks as medium-sized (0.01 to 0.1%). Genes here carry mouse names. The CDR3 extends 1 residue past the end of the read, so its final part is completed from the germline J gene. The chain couples TRBV17 to TRBJ2-7, with D uncertain. This CDR3 has 11 amino acids. Per germline, CDR1 MNHDT and CDR2 YYDKIL. The V end was cut by 4 bases, the J end by 3 bases, with 4 bases between. CDR3 protein: CASSTNYEQYF. The CDR3 DNA, read in part, is TGTGCTAGCAGTACCAACTATGAACAGTAC.

As for this clone: All gene names here are mouse names. CDR3 residues: CASSLDRVNSDYTF. The part of the CDR3 DNA that was read is TGTGCCAGCTCTCTAGACAGGGTGAACTCCGACTACACC. This sequence joins TRBV12-2 and TRBJ1-2, with 7 bases matching TRBD1. The read terminates 1 residue ahead of where the CDR3 ends, so the germline J gene completes it. The CDR3 covers 14 residues. Germline trimming cut 1 base from V and 2 bases from J; bases unmatched to any gene: 3. CDR1 is SGHLS and CDR2 is HYDKME in the germline V gene.

This clone was seen a few times. Gene labels here are mouse ones. The CDR3 goes on 1 residue after the read ends, and that part is filled in from the germline J gene. The V and J genes are TRBV26 and TRBJ2-7, with TRBD2 matching over 9 bases. In germline, CDR1 is KGHPV, CDR2 FQNQEV (reference sequence). The CDR3 sequence is 14 residues long. V was clipped by 5 bases and J by 4 bases; unmatched bases: 6. The sequenced part of the CDR3 DNA is TGTGCCAGCAGTGCCGGGACTGGGCCTTATGAACAGTAC. This encodes CASSAGTGPYEQY. The CDR3 reads in full as CASSAGTGPYEQYF. Based on the CDR3 plus reference TRBV26 and TRBJ2-7, the full variable domain is NSKVIQTPRYLVKGQGQKAKMRCIPEKGHPVVFWYQQNKNNEFKFLINFQNQEVLQQIDMTEKRFSAECPSNSPCSLEIQSSEAGDSALYLCASSAGTGPYEQYFGPGTRLTVL.

There are a few counts of this clone. Mouse germline and gene names are used. CDR3 region: CSSSRTVNERLFF. The CDR3 DNA, read in part, is TGCTCCAGCAGTAGGACAGTCAACGAAAGATTATTT. The chain employs TRBV23 and TRBJ1-4; TRBD1 is the table's D call and was not checked against the DNA. Coverage ceases 1 residue before the CDR3 finishes, and the germline J gene fills in the end. The CDR3 consists of 13 residues. Looked up from germline, CDR1 is KGHTA and CDR2 is FQNQQP.